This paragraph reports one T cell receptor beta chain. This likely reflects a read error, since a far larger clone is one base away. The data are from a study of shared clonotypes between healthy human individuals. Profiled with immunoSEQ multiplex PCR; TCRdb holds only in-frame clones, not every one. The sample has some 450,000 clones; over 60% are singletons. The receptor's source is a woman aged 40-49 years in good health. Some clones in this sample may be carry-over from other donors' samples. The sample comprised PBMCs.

CDR3 in DNA: TGTGCCAGCAGGGGGGGGACAGGGGGCCCGCGGGAGCAGTACTTC. Protein sequence: CASRGGTGGPREQYF. The chain couples TRBV6-1 to TRBJ2-7; 12 bases map to TRBD1. The junction had 10 bases not matched to a gene; V was cut back by 6 bases and J by 7 bases. The V gene's germline CDR1 is MNHNS and CDR2 SASEGT. This CDR3 has 15 amino acids.